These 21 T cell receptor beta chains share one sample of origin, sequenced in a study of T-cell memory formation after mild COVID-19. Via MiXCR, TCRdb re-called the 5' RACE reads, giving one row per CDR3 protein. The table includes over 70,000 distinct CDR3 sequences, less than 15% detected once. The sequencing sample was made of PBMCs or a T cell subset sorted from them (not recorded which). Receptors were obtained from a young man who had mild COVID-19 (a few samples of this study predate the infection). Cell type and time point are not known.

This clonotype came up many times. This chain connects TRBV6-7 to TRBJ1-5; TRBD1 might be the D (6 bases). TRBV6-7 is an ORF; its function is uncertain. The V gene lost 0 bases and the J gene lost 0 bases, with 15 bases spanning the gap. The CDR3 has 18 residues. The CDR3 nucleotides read TGTGCCAGCAGTTACTCAAGGCAGGGGCCATATAGCAATCAGCCCCAGCATTTT. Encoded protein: CASSYSRQGPYSNQPQHF.

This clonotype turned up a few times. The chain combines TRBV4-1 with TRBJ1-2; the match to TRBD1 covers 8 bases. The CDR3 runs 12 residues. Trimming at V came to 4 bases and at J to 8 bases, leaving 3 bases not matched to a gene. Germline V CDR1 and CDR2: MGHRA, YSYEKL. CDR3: CASSPGTGGYTF. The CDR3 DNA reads TGCGCCAGCAGCCCGGGGACAGGCGGCTACACCTTC.

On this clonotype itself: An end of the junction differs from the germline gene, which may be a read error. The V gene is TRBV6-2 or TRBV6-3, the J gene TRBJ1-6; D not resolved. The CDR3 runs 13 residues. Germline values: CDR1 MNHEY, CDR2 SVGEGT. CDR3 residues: CASSYESNSLLHF. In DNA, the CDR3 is TGTGCCAGCAGTTACGAGTCAAATTCACTCCTCCACTTT.

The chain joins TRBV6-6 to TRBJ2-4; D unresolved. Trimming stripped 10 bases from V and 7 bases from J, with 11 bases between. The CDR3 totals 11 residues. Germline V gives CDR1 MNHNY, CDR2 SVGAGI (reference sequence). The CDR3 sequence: CATSGLNIQYF. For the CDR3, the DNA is TGTGCCACCTCGGGCCTCAACATTCAGTACTTC.

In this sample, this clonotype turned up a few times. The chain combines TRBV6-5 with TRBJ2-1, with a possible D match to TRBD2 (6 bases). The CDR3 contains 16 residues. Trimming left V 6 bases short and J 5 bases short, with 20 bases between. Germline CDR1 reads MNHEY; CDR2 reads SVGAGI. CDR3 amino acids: CASSPGSAQGNNEQFF. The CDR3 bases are TGTGCCAGCAGCCCCGGGAGCGCCCAGGGTAACAATGAGCAGTTCTTC.

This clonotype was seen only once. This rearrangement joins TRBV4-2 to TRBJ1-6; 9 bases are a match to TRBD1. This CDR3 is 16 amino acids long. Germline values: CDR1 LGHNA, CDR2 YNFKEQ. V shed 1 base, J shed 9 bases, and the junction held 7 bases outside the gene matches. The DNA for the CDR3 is TGTGCCAGCAGCCAAGCCAGCCGGGACAGGGTTTCACCCCTCCACTTT. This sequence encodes CASSQASRDRVSPLHF.

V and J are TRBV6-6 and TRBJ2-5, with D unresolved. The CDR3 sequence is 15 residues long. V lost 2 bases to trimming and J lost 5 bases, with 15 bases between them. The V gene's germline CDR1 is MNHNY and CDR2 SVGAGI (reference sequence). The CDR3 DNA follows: TGTGCCAGCAGTTACGCACCAGAAGTACGGGAGACCCAGTACTTC. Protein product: CASSYAPEVRETQYF.

CDR3 residues: CASSLYRGGDYEQYV. In DNA, the CDR3 is TGTGCCAGCAGTTTGTATCGGGGGGGTGACTACGAGCAGTACGTC. V and J are TRBV28 and TRBJ2-7; 8 nucleotides align to TRBD2. V lost 3 bases and J lost 3; bases outside the gene matches: 7. Germline V lookup: CDR1 MDHEN, CDR2 SYDVKM. CDR3 length: 15 residues.

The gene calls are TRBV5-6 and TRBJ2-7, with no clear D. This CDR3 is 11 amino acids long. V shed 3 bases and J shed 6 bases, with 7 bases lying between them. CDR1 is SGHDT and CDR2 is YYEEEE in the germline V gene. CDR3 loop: CASSYRSEQYV. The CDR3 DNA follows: TGTGCCAGCAGCTATAGGAGCGAGCAGTACGTC.

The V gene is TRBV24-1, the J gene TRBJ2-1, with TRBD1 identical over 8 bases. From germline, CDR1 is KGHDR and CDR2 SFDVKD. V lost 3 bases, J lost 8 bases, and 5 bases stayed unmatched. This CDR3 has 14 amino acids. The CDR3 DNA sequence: TGTGCCACCAGTGATCCCGGGACAGGAGATGAGCAGTTCTTC. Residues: CATSDPGTGDEQFF.

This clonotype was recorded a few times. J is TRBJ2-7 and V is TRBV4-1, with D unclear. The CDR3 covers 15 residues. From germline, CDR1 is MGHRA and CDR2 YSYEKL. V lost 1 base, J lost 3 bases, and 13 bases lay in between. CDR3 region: CASSQVAGPLYEQYV. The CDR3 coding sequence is TGCGCCAGCAGCCAAGTCGCCGGGCCTCTCTACGAGCAGTACGTC.

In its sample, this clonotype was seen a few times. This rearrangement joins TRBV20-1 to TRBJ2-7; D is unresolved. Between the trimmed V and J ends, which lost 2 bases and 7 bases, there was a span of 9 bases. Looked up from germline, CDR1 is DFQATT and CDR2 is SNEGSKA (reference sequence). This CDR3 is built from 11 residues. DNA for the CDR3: TGCAGTGCTAGACAGGTCTCTGAGCAGTACTTC. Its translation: CSARQVSEQYF.

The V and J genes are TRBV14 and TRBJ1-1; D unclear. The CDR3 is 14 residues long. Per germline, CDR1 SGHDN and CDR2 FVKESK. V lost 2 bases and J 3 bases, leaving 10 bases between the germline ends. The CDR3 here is CASSQLGIDTEAFF. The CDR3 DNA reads TGTGCCAGCAGCCAACTCGGGATCGACACTGAAGCTTTCTTT.

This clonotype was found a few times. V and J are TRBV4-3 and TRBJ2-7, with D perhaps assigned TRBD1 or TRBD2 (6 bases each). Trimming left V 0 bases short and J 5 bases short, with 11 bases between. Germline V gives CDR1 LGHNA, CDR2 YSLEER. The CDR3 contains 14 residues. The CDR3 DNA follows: TGCGCCAGCAGCCAAGATCGGAGGGGGGACGAGCAGTACTTC. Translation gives CASSQDRRGDEQYF.

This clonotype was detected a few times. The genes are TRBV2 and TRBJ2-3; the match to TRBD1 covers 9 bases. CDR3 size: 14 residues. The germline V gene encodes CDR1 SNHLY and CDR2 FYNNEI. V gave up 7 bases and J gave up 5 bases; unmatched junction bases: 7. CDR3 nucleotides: TGTGCCAGCAACGGACAGGGGAATTTAGATACGCAGTATTTT. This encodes CASNGQGNLDTQYF.

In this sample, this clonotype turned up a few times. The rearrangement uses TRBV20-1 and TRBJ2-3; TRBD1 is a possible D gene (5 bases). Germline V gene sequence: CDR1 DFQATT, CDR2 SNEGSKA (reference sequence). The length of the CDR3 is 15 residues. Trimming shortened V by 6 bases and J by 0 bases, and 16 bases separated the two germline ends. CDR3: CSAPRQISSTDTQYF. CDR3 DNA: TGCAGTGCACCTAGACAGATTTCTAGCACAGATACGCAGTATTTT.

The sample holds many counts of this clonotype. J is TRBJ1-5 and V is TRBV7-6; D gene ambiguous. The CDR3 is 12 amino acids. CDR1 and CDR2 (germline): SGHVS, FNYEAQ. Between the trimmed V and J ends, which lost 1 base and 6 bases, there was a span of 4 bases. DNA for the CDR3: TGTGCCAGCAGCTTAGTTGGTCAGCCCCAGCATTTT. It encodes CASSLVGQPQHF.

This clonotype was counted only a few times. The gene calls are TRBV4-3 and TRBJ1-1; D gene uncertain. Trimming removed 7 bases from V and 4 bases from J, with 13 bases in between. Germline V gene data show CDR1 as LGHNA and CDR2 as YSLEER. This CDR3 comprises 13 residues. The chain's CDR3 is CASTTLGSTEAFF. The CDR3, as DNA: TGCGCCAGCACGACTCTAGGGTCCACTGAAGCTTTCTTT.

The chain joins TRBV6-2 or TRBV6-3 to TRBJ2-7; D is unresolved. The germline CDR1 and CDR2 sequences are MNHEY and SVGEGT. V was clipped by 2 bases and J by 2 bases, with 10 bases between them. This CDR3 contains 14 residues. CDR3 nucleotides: TGTGCCAGCAGTTACGATACCACTACCTACGAGCAGTACGTC. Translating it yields CASSYDTTTYEQYV.

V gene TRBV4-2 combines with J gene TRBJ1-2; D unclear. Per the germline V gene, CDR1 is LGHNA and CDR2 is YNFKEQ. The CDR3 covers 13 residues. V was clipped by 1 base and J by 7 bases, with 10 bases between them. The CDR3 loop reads CASSQGGYFGYTF. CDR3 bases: TGTGCCAGCAGCCAAGGAGGCTATTTTGGCTACACCTTC.

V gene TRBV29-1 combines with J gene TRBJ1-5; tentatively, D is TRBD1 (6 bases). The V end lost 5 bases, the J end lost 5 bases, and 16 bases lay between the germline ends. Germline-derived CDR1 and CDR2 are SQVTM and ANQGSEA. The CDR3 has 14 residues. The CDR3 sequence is CSVQGGGLDQPQHF. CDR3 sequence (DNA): TGCAGCGTTCAAGGGGGGGGTTTGGATCAGCCCCAGCATTTT.